The rows below give T cell receptor beta chains drawn from one sample of a study of T cell repertoires in cytomegalovirus infection. No antigen has been identified for these receptors. TCRdb processed the reads anew with MiXCR; each CDR3 protein has one entry. Found here are 80,000 or so distinct CDR3 sequences, roughly a quarter of them singletons; the top ten hold approximately 49%. The source was CD8+ T cells from cultured PBMCs, collected from culture after CMV antigen stimulation. These TCRs come from a human donor in good health (CMV status not recorded). Some clones in this sample may be carry-over from other donors' samples. Both conserved end residues are part of each CDR3. A D gene is named only where the DNA matches it firmly. Size tells how often a clone was seen (once, few, many) or the class of an expanded clone, and some rows leave it out.

CDR3nt: TGTGCCAGTAGTTTCGCACCGAAATACACTGAAGCTTTCTTT
CDR3aa: CASSFAPKYTEAFF
len: 14
abundance: NA
d_gene: NA
j_gene: TRBJ1-1
v_gene: TRBV19

CDR3nt: TGTGCCACCAGTGAACCCAGGGAATCTGGGGCCAACGTCCTGACTTTC
CDR3aa: CATSEPRESGANVLTF
len: 16
abundance: few
d_gene: NA
j_gene: TRBJ2-6
v_gene: TRBV24-1

CDR3nt: TGTGCCAGCAGCTTAGGTACAGGGCCAACGCAGTATTTT
CDR3aa: CASSLGTGPTQYF
len: 13
abundance: NA
d_gene: NA
j_gene: TRBJ2-3
v_gene: TRBV7-9

CDR3nt: TGTGCCAGCAGCGTAGCCATTAGCACAGATACGCAGTATTTT
CDR3aa: CASSVAISTDTQYF
len: 14
abundance: few
d_gene: NA
j_gene: TRBJ2-3
v_gene: TRBV12-3/TRBV12-4

CDR3nt: TGTGCCAGCAGCTTTTCGGACAGGGGGAACTACAATGAGCAGTTCTTC
CDR3aa: CASSFSDRGNYNEQFF
len: 16
abundance: NA
d_gene: TRBD1
j_gene: TRBJ2-1
v_gene: TRBV7-8

CDR3nt: TGCGCCAGCAGCCATCCTGACAGGGAGGTTGAGACCCAGTACTTC
CDR3aa: CASSHPDREVETQYF
len: 15
abundance: NA
d_gene: NA
j_gene: TRBJ2-5
v_gene: TRBV4-1

CDR3nt: TGTGTCAGCATTCCTAGCGGGAGCGTAGATACGCAGTATTTT
CDR3aa: CVSIPSGSVDTQYF
len: 14
abundance: NA
d_gene: TRBD2
j_gene: TRBJ2-3
v_gene: TRBV27

CDR3nt: TGCAGTGCTAGAGATCCGGGGGCTTTGAACACTGAAGCTTTCTTT
CDR3aa: CSARDPGALNTEAFF
len: 15
abundance: many
d_gene: NA
j_gene: TRBJ1-1
v_gene: TRBV20-1

CDR3nt: TGTGCCAGTAGTATTCCCAGAGACGAAAACACCGGGGAGCTGTTTTTT
CDR3aa: CASSIPRDENTGELFF
len: 16
abundance: few
d_gene: NA
j_gene: TRBJ2-2
v_gene: TRBV19

CDR3nt: TGTGCCAGTGGAGATTACGCCGGGGAGCTGTTTTTT
CDR3aa: CASGDYAGELFF
len: 12
abundance: few
d_gene: NA
j_gene: TRBJ2-2
v_gene: TRBV19

CDR3nt: TGTGCCAGCAGTTACTCGGGATTCGGCGGGAGATCCTACAATGAGCAGTTCTTC
CDR3aa: CASSYSGFGGRSYNEQFF
len: 18
abundance: few
d_gene: TRBD2
j_gene: TRBJ2-1
v_gene: TRBV6-5

CDR3nt: TGTGCCAGCAGCTTGGAGGTTCCGGGGTCCGAGCAGTACTTC
CDR3aa: CASSLEVPGSEQYF
len: 14
abundance: NA
d_gene: NA
j_gene: TRBJ2-7
v_gene: TRBV5-4

CDR3nt: TGCAGTGCTAGAGGGGACAGGGCAGGAAACACCATATATTTT
CDR3aa: CSARGDRAGNTIYF
len: 14
abundance: many
d_gene: TRBD1
j_gene: TRBJ1-3
v_gene: TRBV20-1

CDR3nt: TGTGCCAGCAGCCATTCGCGCAGGGGGAGGGAGACCCAGTACTTC
CDR3aa: CASSHSRRGRETQYF
len: 15
abundance: many
d_gene: NA
j_gene: TRBJ2-5
v_gene: TRBV7-8

CDR3nt: TGTGCCAGCAGCGTAGGAGGGAACACCGGGGAGCTGTTTTTT
CDR3aa: CASSVGGNTGELFF
len: 14
abundance: NA
d_gene: NA
j_gene: TRBJ2-2
v_gene: TRBV9

CDR3nt: TGTGCCAGCAGCCAAGATTGGGACCAAGAGACCCAGTACTTC
CDR3aa: CASSQDWDQETQYF
len: 14
abundance: NA
d_gene: NA
j_gene: TRBJ2-5
v_gene: TRBV14

CDR3nt: TGCGCCAGCAGCCAAGATAGAGGGAACTCCTACGAGCAGTACTTC
CDR3aa: CASSQDRGNSYEQYF
len: 15
abundance: NA
d_gene: NA
j_gene: TRBJ2-7
v_gene: TRBV4-3

CDR3nt: TGCAGTGCTAGAACTACTAGCGGTTTCTACGAGCAGTACTTC
CDR3aa: CSARTTSGFYEQYF
len: 14
abundance: few
d_gene: TRBD2
j_gene: TRBJ2-7
v_gene: TRBV20-1

CDR3nt: TGTGCCAGCAGGGAAGTCTCCTACGAGCAGTACTTC
CDR3aa: CASREVSYEQYF
len: 12
abundance: many
d_gene: NA
j_gene: TRBJ2-7
v_gene: TRBV2

CDR3nt: TGTGCCAGCAGCTACCCAGGGGCGGCTGTGAATGAGCAGTTCTTC
CDR3aa: CASSYPGAAVNEQFF
len: 15
abundance: many
d_gene: NA
j_gene: TRBJ2-1
v_gene: TRBV7-2

CDR3nt: TGCGCCAGCAGCCAAGGTCTCGCGGGGGGGCCTGGATCGAGCACAGATACGCAGTATTTT
CDR3aa: CASSQGLAGGPGSSTDTQYF
len: 20
abundance: few
d_gene: TRBD2
j_gene: TRBJ2-3
v_gene: TRBV4-3

CDR3nt: TGTGCCAGCAGCCTACGGAAGACAGCTAGTTCACCCCTCCACTTT
CDR3aa: CASSLRKTASSPLHF
len: 15
abundance: NA
d_gene: NA
j_gene: TRBJ1-6
v_gene: TRBV6-2/TRBV6-3

CDR3nt: TGTGCCAGCAGCCAAGATGAACCAGGGATTACGACCTACGAGCAGTACTTC
CDR3aa: CASSQDEPGITTYEQYF
len: 17
abundance: many
d_gene: NA
j_gene: TRBJ2-7
v_gene: TRBV4-2

CDR3nt: TGTGCCAGTATCCTATCGACAGGGAGGAGGACTGAAGCTTTCTTT
CDR3aa: CASILSTGRRTEAFF
len: 15
abundance: NA
d_gene: TRBD1
j_gene: TRBJ1-1
v_gene: TRBV19

CDR3nt: TGTGCCAGCAGCTCCTGGCGCAGCAACCAAGAGACCCAGTACTTC
CDR3aa: CASSSWRSNQETQYF
len: 15
abundance: many
d_gene: NA
j_gene: TRBJ2-5
v_gene: TRBV11-1

CDR3nt: TGTGCCAGCAGCCTAGGGGCGGACCGGAGGTTTTTCGATTTGGCTTTCTTT
CDR3aa: CASSLGADRRFFDLAFF
len: 17
abundance: few
d_gene: NA
j_gene: TRBJ1-1
v_gene: TRBV6-5

CDR3nt: TGCAGTGCTTGGACAGGGGATCGGGATGAAAAACTGTTTTTT
CDR3aa: CSAWTGDRDEKLFF
len: 14
abundance: NA
d_gene: TRBD1
j_gene: TRBJ1-4
v_gene: TRBV20-1

CDR3nt: TGTGCCAGCAGCTTAGGGGGTGTGAATGTTGAAGCTTTCTTT
CDR3aa: CASSLGGVNVEAFF
len: 14
abundance: few
d_gene: NA
j_gene: TRBJ1-1
v_gene: TRBV11-1

CDR3nt: TGTGCCAGCAGTTACGGGTACAGGGGAATCTACACTGAAGCTTTCTTT
CDR3aa: CASSYGYRGIYTEAFF
len: 16
abundance: NA
d_gene: TRBD1
j_gene: TRBJ1-1
v_gene: TRBV6-8

CDR3nt: TGCGCCAGCAGCCAAGATTATCCTAGCGACGCCTTCACAGATACGCAGTATTTT
CDR3aa: CASSQDYPSDAFTDTQYF
len: 18
abundance: many
d_gene: NA
j_gene: TRBJ2-3
v_gene: TRBV4-1

CDR3nt: TGTGCCAGCAGCCGACTAGCGGGGAGCACAGATACGCAGTATTTT
CDR3aa: CASSRLAGSTDTQYF
len: 15
abundance: few
d_gene: TRBD2
j_gene: TRBJ2-3
v_gene: TRBV28

CDR3nt: TGCGCCAGCAGCCCTCGGGACAGGGGGGCTGTAAATGAAAAACTGTTTTTT
CDR3aa: CASSPRDRGAVNEKLFF
len: 17
abundance: few
d_gene: TRBD1
j_gene: TRBJ1-4
v_gene: TRBV4-3

CDR3nt: TGTGCCAGCAGCTTAGCGCTCGGCAGGGAAACTAATGAAAAACTGTTTTTT
CDR3aa: CASSLALGRETNEKLFF
len: 17
abundance: many
d_gene: NA
j_gene: TRBJ1-4
v_gene: TRBV7-6

CDR3nt: TGTGCCAGCAGTTTGCCCTACACAGATACGCAGTATTTT
CDR3aa: CASSLPYTDTQYF
len: 13
abundance: NA
d_gene: NA
j_gene: TRBJ2-3
v_gene: TRBV12-3/TRBV12-4

CDR3nt: TGTGCCAGCAGTCTGACCCCGGCGGGCTCTGGAAACACCATATATTTT
CDR3aa: CASSLTPAGSGNTIYF
len: 16
abundance: few
d_gene: NA
j_gene: TRBJ1-3
v_gene: TRBV6-1

CDR3nt: TGTGCCTGGAGTCTTGAAGGGGACACCGGGGAGCTGTTTTTT
CDR3aa: CAWSLEGDTGELFF
len: 14
abundance: few
d_gene: NA
j_gene: TRBJ2-2
v_gene: TRBV30

CDR3nt: TGCGCCAGCAGCCAAACAGGGGGTACCAATCAGCCCCAGCATTTT
CDR3aa: CASSQTGGTNQPQHF
len: 15
abundance: many
d_gene: TRBD1
j_gene: TRBJ1-5
v_gene: TRBV4-3

CDR3nt: TGTGCCAGCAGTTACAGGGGGGCGCGGGGATTCGACTACACCTTC
CDR3aa: CASSYRGARGFDYTF
len: 15
abundance: many
d_gene: NA
j_gene: TRBJ1-2
v_gene: TRBV6-5

CDR3nt: TGTGCCAGCAGCTTGGATTGGGGTCCAAGCTCCTACAATGAGCAGTTCTTC
CDR3aa: CASSLDWGPSSYNEQFF
len: 17
abundance: NA
d_gene: NA
j_gene: TRBJ2-1
v_gene: TRBV5-4

CDR3nt: TGTGCCAGCAGCCACGCAACCGGAGGGAACGGAAACACCATATATTTT
CDR3aa: CASSHATGGNGNTIYF
len: 16
abundance: few
d_gene: NA
j_gene: TRBJ1-3
v_gene: TRBV3-1

CDR3nt: TGTGCCAGCAGTTACTCGATGGCACTAGCGGTGAACACCGGGGAGCTGTTTTTT
CDR3aa: CASSYSMALAVNTGELFF
len: 18
abundance: NA
d_gene: TRBD2
j_gene: TRBJ2-2
v_gene: TRBV6-5

CDR3nt: TGTGCCAGCAGCTTGTTACAGGGCGGACAAGATACGCAGTATTTT
CDR3aa: CASSLLQGGQDTQYF
len: 15
abundance: many
d_gene: NA
j_gene: TRBJ2-3
v_gene: TRBV7-2

CDR3nt: TGTGCCAGCAGCAAACTAGCGGGAAATCAAGAGACCCAGTACTTC
CDR3aa: CASSKLAGNQETQYF
len: 15
abundance: few
d_gene: TRBD2
j_gene: TRBJ2-5
v_gene: TRBV7-9

CDR3nt: TGTGCCATCAGTGAGTCGACGGGGGGCTACGAGCAGTACTTC
CDR3aa: CAISESTGGYEQYF
len: 14
abundance: NA
d_gene: TRBD2
j_gene: TRBJ2-7
v_gene: TRBV10-3

CDR3nt: TGTGCCAGCAGTTTCGACTCCGGGACAGGGAACACCGGGGAGCTGTTTTTT
CDR3aa: CASSFDSGTGNTGELFF
len: 17
abundance: many
d_gene: TRBD1
j_gene: TRBJ2-2
v_gene: TRBV27

CDR3nt: TGTGCCAGCAGTAACCAAGGGGTGGGGCAGTACTTC
CDR3aa: CASSNQGVGQYF
len: 12
abundance: NA
d_gene: NA
j_gene: TRBJ2-7
v_gene: TRBV12-3/TRBV12-4

CDR3nt: TGTGCCAGCGGGAGAACCGGGGAGCTGTTTTTT
CDR3aa: CASGRTGELFF
len: 11
abundance: few
d_gene: NA
j_gene: TRBJ2-2
v_gene: TRBV27

CDR3nt: TGTGCCATCAGTGAACGGGGGGGCACAGATACGCAGTATTTT
CDR3aa: CAISERGGTDTQYF
len: 14
abundance: NA
d_gene: TRBD2
j_gene: TRBJ2-3
v_gene: TRBV10-3

CDR3nt: TGTGCCAGCAGTGAAGCGGTGACAGGGCTTCAGCCCCAGCATTTT
CDR3aa: CASSEAVTGLQPQHF
len: 15
abundance: many
d_gene: TRBD1
j_gene: TRBJ1-5
v_gene: TRBV6-1

CDR3nt: TGTGCCAGCAGTGAAGGGACTAGCGGGGGGCACGAGCAGTTCTTC
CDR3aa: CASSEGTSGGHEQFF
len: 15
abundance: many
d_gene: TRBD2
j_gene: TRBJ2-1
v_gene: TRBV6-1

CDR3nt: TGTGCCAGCAGTGACAGGGACAGCAAAGAAGCTTTCTTT
CDR3aa: CASSDRDSKEAFF
len: 13
abundance: many
d_gene: TRBD1
j_gene: TRBJ1-1
v_gene: TRBV6-4

CDR3nt: TGTGCCAGCACGGGACAGGCCGACCACGAGCAGTACTTC
CDR3aa: CASTGQADHEQYF
len: 13
abundance: few
d_gene: TRBD1
j_gene: TRBJ2-7
v_gene: TRBV6-2/TRBV6-3

CDR3nt: TGTGCCAGCAGCCTTAGCGGTACGGAGACCCAGTACTTC
CDR3aa: CASSLSGTETQYF
len: 13
abundance: many
d_gene: NA
j_gene: TRBJ2-5
v_gene: TRBV11-2

CDR3nt: TGTGCCAGTAGTTCGGGTCTCTCCTACGAGCAGTACTTC
CDR3aa: CASSSGLSYEQYF
len: 13
abundance: NA
d_gene: NA
j_gene: TRBJ2-7
v_gene: TRBV19

CDR3nt: TGTGCCAGCAGACCGGACGGGAATTCACCCCTCCACTTT
CDR3aa: CASRPDGNSPLHF
len: 13
abundance: NA
d_gene: NA
j_gene: TRBJ1-6
v_gene: TRBV7-6

CDR3nt: TGTGCCAGCAGCGTAGTGGCTAGCGGGGGGGCCACAGATACGCAGTATTTT
CDR3aa: CASSVVASGGATDTQYF
len: 17
abundance: once
d_gene: TRBD2
j_gene: TRBJ2-3
v_gene: TRBV9

CDR3nt: TGTGCCAGCAGTCCCGGGTTCTCTGGGGAGACCCAGTACTTC
CDR3aa: CASSPGFSGETQYF
len: 14
abundance: few
d_gene: NA
j_gene: TRBJ2-5
v_gene: TRBV12-3/TRBV12-4